This T cell receptor beta chain was found in a study of blood T cell repertoires in COVID-19. TCRdb keeps only in-frame clones here, not all; method: immunoSEQ multiplex PCR. The sample lists about 300,000 clones; roughly 85% were seen once. With 4 bases clipped from V and 4 bases from J, the junction kept 12 bases outside the gene matches. This CDR3 contains 16 residues. In germline, CDR1 is SNHLY, CDR2 FYNNEI. The gene calls are TRBV2 and TRBJ1-2; 7 nucleotides agree with TRBD1. The TCR was taken from a woman in her fifties or sixties who had recovered from COVID-19. Sequencing was performed on PBMCs or T cells enriched from blood (not recorded which). CDR3 sequence (DNA): TGTGCCAGCAGTGCTGGGGCACAGGGGATTAGCTATGGCTACACCTTC. Its translation is CASSAGAQGISYGYTF.